This entry lists 32 T cell receptor beta chains sequenced from one sample in a study of vaccination effects on CD4 cells after COVID-19. ViraFEST used viral peptide pools to expand antigen-specific CD4+ T cells before sequencing. Following 10 days of culture, CD4+ T cells were isolated. All vaccine recipients tested negative for nucleocapsid antibodies and had never contracted SARS-CoV-2 infection. Sequencing was performed with immunoSEQ multiplex PCR; in TCRdb, only in-frame clones are kept and a portion is missing. The table records 40,000 to 45,000 clones, more than 60% of them present only once. No antigen has been assigned to these receptors. Sequenced material: CD4+ T cells from PBMCs cultured with HCoV-OC43 spike peptides, taken before COVID-19 vaccination. The subset here: HCoV-OC43 spike overlapping peptide pool stimulation. These receptors were obtained from a human donor who received a COVID-19 vaccine.

The chain employs TRBV19 and TRBJ1-4, with 10 bases aligning to TRBD1. Germline loops: CDR1 LNHDA, CDR2 SQIVND (reference sequence). The CDR3 sequence is 15 residues long. V lost 3 bases, J lost 8 bases, and 6 bases stayed unmatched. The CDR3 DNA sequence: TGTGCCAGTAGTATTAGGACAGGGGGTAACGAAAAACTGTTTTTT. This encodes CASSIRTGGNEKLFF.

The CDR3 DNA reads TGTGCCAGCAGCCTCACAGGGAAGACTGAAGCTTTCTTT. Protein: CASSLTGKTEAFF. The chain recombines TRBV7-3 with TRBJ1-1; D perhaps matches TRBD1 (6 bases). The CDR3 totals 13 residues. Germline lookup yields CDR1 SGHTA and CDR2 FQGTGA. Trimming pared 5 bases from V and 5 bases from J, leaving 12 bases between.

The V and J genes are TRBV6-6 and TRBJ1-1; D call uncertain. Germline loops: CDR1 MNHNY, CDR2 SVGAGI (reference sequence). V dropped 6 bases and J dropped 5 bases, with 10 bases sitting between them. CDR3 size: 12 residues. The CDR3 protein is CASSRVGTEAFF. Here the CDR3 DNA reads TGTGCCAGCAGCCGCGTGGGAACTGAAGCTTTCTTT.

This sequence joins TRBV6-2 or TRBV6-3 and TRBJ2-1; 7 bases fit TRBD2. Per the germline V gene, CDR1 is MNHEY and CDR2 is SVGEGT. The V gene end was trimmed by 5 bases and the J gene end by 6 bases; junction bases not matched to a gene: 10. The CDR3 runs to 15 residues. DNA of the CDR3: TGTGCCAGCAGTACCGCCCCTGGGGGGGTCAATGAGCAGTTCTTC. Translation gives CASSTAPGGVNEQFF.

This chain uses TRBV7-2 with TRBJ1-4, with D possibly matching TRBD1 (5 bases). The germline V gene encodes CDR1 SGHTA and CDR2 FQGNSA. The CDR3 sequence is 14 residues long. V lost 5 bases and J lost 5, with 12 bases in between. This CDR3 reads CASSPRVTNEKLFF. CDR3 DNA sequence: TGTGCCAGCAGCCCCAGGGTTACCAATGAAAAACTGTTTTTT. Full variable domain (rest looked up from reference TRBV7-2 and TRBJ1-4): GAGVSQSPSNKVTEKGKDVELRCDPISGHTALYWYRQSLGQGLEFLIYFQGNSAPDKSGLPSDRFSAERTGGSVSTLTIQRTQQEDSAVYLCASSPRVTNEKLFFGSGTQLSVL.

The chain recombines TRBV18 with TRBJ1-2; D is unresolved. In germline, CDR1 is KGHSH, CDR2 LQKENI. The CDR3 is 15 residues long. Between the trimmed V and J ends, which lost 0 bases and 4 bases, there was a span of 12 bases. The CDR3 here is CASSPPGWQAYGYTF. The CDR3 DNA reads as TGTGCCAGCTCACCACCGGGGTGGCAGGCCTATGGCTACACCTTC.

This clone was counted a few times. V is TRBV4-3 and J is TRBJ2-3; 7 nucleotides agree with TRBD1. This CDR3 spans 15 amino acids. Trimming took 2 bases from V and 4 from J; bases not matched to a gene: 6. The germline gives CDR1 LGHNA, CDR2 YSLEER. The DNA of the CDR3 is TGCGCCAGCAGCCAATCCAACACAGGGGCAGATACGCAGTATTTT. It encodes CASSQSNTGADTQYF.

This clone was observed once. The genes are TRBV19 and TRBJ1-2, with TRBD1 matching 8 bases. This CDR3 is built from 15 residues. V shed 5 bases and J 3 bases; nucleotides not matched to a gene: 8. Germline V gene sequence: CDR1 LNHDA, CDR2 SQIVND (reference sequence). CDR3 nucleotide sequence: TGTGCCAGTAGTGTACCCAGGGGGCTCTACTATGGCTACACCTTC. Its translation is CASSVPRGLYYGYTF.

The rearrangement joins TRBV5-1 to TRBJ1-1, with D tentatively TRBD1 (6 bases). This CDR3 has 15 residues. V lost 3 bases, J lost 3 bases, and 15 bases lay in between. The germline V gene encodes CDR1 SGHRS and CDR2 YFSETQ. CDR3 in amino acids: CASSWGAGGYTEAFF. In nucleotides, the CDR3 is TGCGCCAGCAGCTGGGGGGCGGGTGGTTACACTGAAGCTTTCTTT. The full variable domain, with the rest looked up from reference TRBV5-1 and TRBJ1-1, is KAGVTQTPRYLIKTRGQQVTLSCSPISGHRSVSWYQQTPGQGLQFLFEYFSETQRNKGNFPGRFSGRQFSNSRSEMNVSTLELGDSALYLCASSWGAGGYTEAFFGQGTRLTVV.

The chain recombines TRBV7-2 with TRBJ1-5; D is ambiguous. Germline assignment: CDR1 SGHTA and CDR2 FQGNSA. Trimming left V 3 bases short and J 2 bases short, with 8 bases between. The CDR3 loop spans 14 amino acids. The CDR3 is CASSFGRGNQPQHF. CDR3 sequence (DNA): TGTGCCAGCAGCTTCGGAAGGGGCAATCAGCCCCAGCATTTT.

In its sample, this clone was seen a few times. The CDR3 coding sequence is TGTGCCAGCAGTGTGTCAGGGACCCAGGAAGCTTTCTTT. Protein: CASSVSGTQEAFF. The chain uses TRBV25-1 and TRBJ1-1; a possible D gene is TRBD1 (5 bases). Trimming pared 4 bases from V and 8 bases from J, leaving 14 bases between. The germline CDR1 and CDR2 sequences are MGHDK and SYGVNS. The CDR3 extends over 13 amino acids.

The genes are TRBV5-4 and TRBJ2-3, with D uncertain. The length of the CDR3 is 14 residues. Trimming removed 0 bases at V and 6 bases at J, with 11 bases between. Germline values: CDR1 SGHNT, CDR2 YYREEE (reference sequence). The CDR3 nucleotides are TGTGCCAGCAGCTTGGCCTACTATTTGGATACGCAGTATTTT. This translates into CASSLAYYLDTQYF.

The rearrangement uses TRBV4-1 and TRBJ1-5; no clear D. This CDR3 spans 16 amino acids. CDR1 is MGHRA and CDR2 is YSYEKL in the germline V gene. V gave up 4 bases and J gave up 4 bases, with 17 bases separating them. The CDR3 nucleotides read TGCGCCAGCAGCCCAAACCCGACCGGTAAAAATCAGCCCCAGCATTTT. Translation: CASSPNPTGKNQPQHF.

The rearrangement uses TRBV18 and TRBJ2-1; the D gene is possibly TRBD2 (7 bases). Germline-derived CDR1 and CDR2 are KGHSH and LQKENI. Trimming took off 3 bases at V and 8 bases at J, with 23 bases between the two ends. The CDR3 extends over 17 amino acids. This CDR3 is CASSPRPGGLPSDEQFF. The CDR3 DNA reads as TGTGCCAGCTCACCCAGACCCGGGGGGCTCCCCAGCGATGAGCAGTTCTTC. Based on the CDR3 plus reference TRBV18 and TRBJ2-1, the full variable domain is NAGVMQNPRHLVRRRGQEARLRCSPMKGHSHVYWYRQLPEEGLKFMVYLQKENIIDESGMPKERFSAEFPKEGPSILRIQQVVRGDSAAYFCASSPRPGGLPSDEQFFGPGTRLTVL.

This clone has a handful of counts. The chain couples TRBV5-4 to TRBJ2-3; perhaps TRBD1 as D (7 bases). There are 16 residues in the CDR3. V was pared by 4 bases and J by 0 bases, with 15 bases between. CDR1 SGHNT and CDR2 YYREEE come from the germline V gene (reference sequence). DNA of the CDR3: TGTGCCAGCAGCCCAGGGGGGTCGGGGAGCACAGATACGCAGTATTTT. Translating it yields CASSPGGSGSTDTQYF.

The chain employs TRBV7-8 and TRBJ2-7, with D hard to call. Trimming removed 3 bases from V and 5 bases from J, with 8 bases in between. Germline loops: CDR1 SGHVS, CDR2 FQNEAQ. The CDR3 totals 12 residues. The CDR3 loop reads CASSFDRDEQYF. In DNA, the CDR3 is TGTGCCAGCAGCTTTGACCGGGACGAGCAGTACTTC.

There are a few counts of this clone. The genes are TRBV19 and TRBJ1-5, with 8 bases matching TRBD1. V dropped 1 base and J dropped 9; count of bases not matched to a gene: 14. The length of the CDR3 is 17 residues. The germline V gene has CDR1 LNHDA and CDR2 SQIVND (reference sequence). In nucleotides, the CDR3 is TGTGCCAGTAGTATAGGGACAGGGTTGATTGGGTATTGGCCCCAGCATTTT. This sequence encodes CASSIGTGLIGYWPQHF.

This rearrangement joins TRBV10-3 to TRBJ1-1, with D unclear. Germline loops: CDR1 ENHRY, CDR2 SYGVKD. The CDR3 has 13 residues. The V end was cut by 3 bases, the J end by 0 bases, with 5 bases between. Written as DNA, the CDR3 is TGTGCCATCAGTGACAGTTTGAACACTGAAGCTTTCTTT. This sequence encodes CAISDSLNTEAFF.

This chain uses TRBV30 with TRBJ1-5, with D possibly being TRBD1 (5 bases). The CDR3 spans 12 residues. Trimming shortened V by 1 base and J by 15 bases, and 16 bases separated the two germline ends. CDR1 GTSNPN and CDR2 SVGIG come from the germline V gene (reference sequence). The chain's CDR3 is CAWSDGAGSPHF. DNA of the CDR3: TGTGCCTGGAGTGATGGGGCTGGTTCGCCGCATTTT.

The chain employs TRBV2 and TRBJ1-5; D not resolved. Germline V gene data show CDR1 as SNHLY and CDR2 as FYNNEI. Trimming took 1 base from V and 0 from J, leaving 10 bases between them. The CDR3 has 16 residues. Here the CDR3 reads CASSEGYVRSNQPQHF. For the CDR3, the DNA is TGTGCCAGCAGTGAAGGGTATGTTCGTAGCAATCAGCCCCAGCATTTT.

The chain links TRBV7-2 to TRBJ2-3, with D tentatively TRBD1 (5 bases). The CDR3 has 14 amino acids. CDR1 is SGHTA, CDR2 FQGNSA, per germline. V lost 1 base to trimming and J lost 5 bases, with 10 bases between them. The CDR3 DNA reads as TGTGCCAGCAGCTTAGTTAGAGGACAAGATACGCAGTATTTT. This translates into CASSLVRGQDTQYF. Filled out from reference TRBV7-2 and TRBJ2-3, the complete variable domain reads GAGVSQSPSNKVTEKGKDVELRCDPISGHTALYWYRQSLGQGLEFLIYFQGNSAPDKSGLPSDRFSAERTGGSVSTLTIQRTQQEDSAVYLCASSLVRGQDTQYFGPGTRLTVL.

The CDR3 protein is CASSARQGAGSPLHF. The CDR3 DNA follows: TGTGCCAGCAGCGCCAGACAGGGGGCAGGGTCACCCCTCCACTTT. The V gene is TRBV7-2, the J gene TRBJ1-6, with 10 bases aligning to TRBD1. Trimming cost V 5 bases and J 10 bases; bases outside gene matches: 8. There are 15 residues in the CDR3. Germline CDR1 is SGHTA and CDR2 is FQGNSA.

This rearrangement joins TRBV5-1 to TRBJ2-7; 7 nucleotides line up with TRBD2. The CDR3 covers 13 residues. CDR1 is SGHRS and CDR2 is YFSETQ in the germline V gene. The J segment lost 4 bases and the V segment lost 2 bases, leaving 3 bases of the junction unmatched. CDR3 nucleotide sequence: TGCGCCAGCAGCTTCAGGGAGGGGTACGAGCAGTACTTC. Translating gives CASSFREGYEQYF.

This clone came up a few times. The J gene is TRBJ1-3, the V gene TRBV6-5, with D tentatively TRBD1 (6 bases). This CDR3 is built from 13 residues. The germline CDR1 and CDR2 sequences are MNHEY and SVGAGI. V was pared by 6 bases and J by 2 bases, with 8 bases between. In nucleotides, the CDR3 is TGTGCCAGCAGAGGGGGTCCTGGAAACACCATATATTTT. Protein product: CASRGGPGNTIYF.

The rearrangement joins TRBV7-2 to TRBJ2-7, with TRBD2 as a possible D gene (6 bases). This CDR3 comprises 16 residues. V was trimmed by 5 bases and J by 1 base, leaving 18 bases between them. Germline assignment: CDR1 SGHTA and CDR2 FQGNSA. CDR3 sequence: CASSPRAAGGSYEQYF. For the CDR3, the DNA is TGTGCCAGCAGCCCCAGGGCAGCGGGTGGATCCTACGAGCAGTACTTC.

The chain has TRBV19 and TRBJ2-3, with D possibly TRBD2 on 5 matching bases. The CDR3 runs 14 residues. The V gene lost 5 bases and the J gene lost 0 bases, with 9 bases spanning the gap. Germline CDR1 LNHDA, CDR2 SQIVND (reference sequence). CDR3: CASSLWESTDTQYF. The CDR3 bases are TGTGCCAGTAGTCTCTGGGAGAGCACAGATACGCAGTATTTT.

V gene TRBV4-2 combines with J gene TRBJ2-2, with 11 bases matching TRBD2. With V trimmed by 4 bases and J by 1 base, 2 bases remained unmatched. Germline CDR1 reads LGHNA; CDR2 reads YNFKEQ. This CDR3 region has 16 residues. The CDR3 here is CASSPLAGGNTGELFF. In nucleotides, the CDR3 is TGTGCCAGCAGCCCCCTAGCGGGGGGGAACACCGGGGAGCTGTTTTTT.

V is TRBV4-2 and J is TRBJ2-3; 9 nucleotides line up with TRBD2. The germline V gene encodes CDR1 LGHNA and CDR2 YNFKEQ. The CDR3 length is 15 residues. The CDR3 coding sequence is TGTGCTTCAAAACGGGCTAGCGGGGTGGTGGATACGCAGTATTTT. Translated: CASKRASGVVDTQYF.

The chain couples TRBV5-1 to TRBJ1-6; D not certain. The germline V gene has CDR1 SGHRS and CDR2 YFSETQ. The CDR3 length is 9 residues. The ends were cut back, 1 base at V and 17 bases at J, with 4 bases in the middle. The CDR3 DNA follows: TGCGCCAGCAGCTTGATCGTCCACTTT. This sequence encodes CASSLIVHF.

V is TRBV5-1 and J is TRBJ1-2, with 8 bases that match TRBD1. CDR3 size: 13 residues. CDR1 is SGHRS and CDR2 is YFSETQ in the germline V gene. With 5 bases clipped from V and 4 bases from J, the junction kept 4 bases outside the gene matches. CDR3 loop: CASSPDRVYGYTF. The CDR3 nucleotides are TGCGCCAGCAGTCCGGACAGGGTCTATGGCTACACCTTC.

This sequence joins TRBV14 and TRBJ1-2; D not certain. V was cut by 6 bases and J by 4 bases, with 12 bases left in between. Germline-derived CDR1 and CDR2 are SGHDN and FVKESK. This CDR3 region has 13 residues. The CDR3 spells CASSHGPSYGYTF. The CDR3 bases are TGTGCCAGCAGTCACGGACCATCCTATGGCTACACCTTC.

Only a few counts were recorded for this clone. The chain is built from TRBV12-3 or TRBV12-4 and TRBJ1-1; D remains ambiguous. Trimming stripped 7 bases from V and 4 bases from J, with 13 bases between. CDR3 length: 13 amino acids. The CDR3 loop reads CASTLGEGTEAFF. In DNA form, the CDR3 reads TGTGCCAGCACCCTCGGGGAGGGCACTGAAGCTTTCTTT.